This T cell receptor beta chain was sequenced for a study of beta chain features in type 1 diabetes. Across the study: Age, gender and cell yields were similar between patients and healthy donors. Summed over all samples, the examined sorted cells came to about 110 million. Study outcomes and limitations: For Type 1 diabetes patients, all four CD4+ subsets carried TCRB CDR3s that were moderately but significantly shorter. A PCR bias possibly favoring shorter templates would apply equally to patients and controls.

The entirety of the isolated RNA underwent reverse transcription, so expressed TCRB transcripts were sequenced. TCRdb's copy holds only in-frame clones and misses some; the assay was immunoSEQ multiplex PCR. The sample lists about 660,000 clones, roughly 13% occurring once. A single heparinised draw of roughly 0.11 L on average was taken per donor. This clone was seen a handful of times. The target antigen is unknown. This CDR3 spans 14 amino acids. With V trimmed by 6 bases and J by 4 bases, 5 bases remained unmatched. Germline V gene sequence: CDR1 MGHRA, CDR2 YSYEKL. The rearrangement joins TRBV4-1 to TRBJ2-1, with 8 bases matching TRBD2. Material: naive CD4+ T cells from blood. The source of this sequence is a man younger than 30 with type 1 diabetes. CDR3 sequence (DNA): TGCGCCAGCAGGTTATTAGCGGGATACAATGAGCAGTTCTTC. It encodes CASRLLAGYNEQFF.